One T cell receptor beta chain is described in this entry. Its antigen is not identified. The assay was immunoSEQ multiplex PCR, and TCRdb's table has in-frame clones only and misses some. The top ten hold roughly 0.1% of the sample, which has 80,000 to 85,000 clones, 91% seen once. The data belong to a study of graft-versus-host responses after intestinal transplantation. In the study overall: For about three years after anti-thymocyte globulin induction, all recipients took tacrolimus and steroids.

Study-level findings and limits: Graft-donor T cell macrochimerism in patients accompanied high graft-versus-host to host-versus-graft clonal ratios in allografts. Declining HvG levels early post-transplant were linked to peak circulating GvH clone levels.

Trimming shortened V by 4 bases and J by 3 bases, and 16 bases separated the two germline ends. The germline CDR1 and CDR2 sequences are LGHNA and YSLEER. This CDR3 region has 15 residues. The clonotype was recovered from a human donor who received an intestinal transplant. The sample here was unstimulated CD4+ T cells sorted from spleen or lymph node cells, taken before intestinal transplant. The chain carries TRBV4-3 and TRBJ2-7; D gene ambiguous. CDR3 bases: TGCGCCAGCAGCCTACAACTGGGCCGAAACTACGAGCAGTACTTC. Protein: CASSLQLGRNYEQYF.